This TCR beta chain was captured in a study of blood T cell repertoires in COVID-19 (TCRdb year 2020). In terms of the full investigation: The collaborator samples originated in the United States, Italy and Spain and spanned the acute and convalescent phases of COVID-19. The prospective study material was composed of cDNA or gDNA derived from T cells, B-cell-depleted T cells, or PBMCs. Subjects who had been exposed to COVID-19, were actively infected with it, or had recovered from it provided the deeply sampled blood TCRbeta repertoires that made up the dataset. The repertoires were made available in a free public database intended to serve as a resource for research on the immune response to SARS-CoV-2. Samples were obtained from the ongoing ImmuneRACE study (first 160 participants) and from 1,000 to 1,500 subjects provided by 6 global collaborators. Sample metadata almost always included a de-identified subject ID, COVID-19 status, age in years and sex. HLA class I and class II types, where available, came from metadata supplied by the sample provider rather than from assay-based typing.

At one collaborating source in Seattle, patients were enrolled during active infection and were followed longitudinally through the course of disease. Whole blood was collected in K2EDTA tubes by collaborating institutions according to the institutions' own protocols. For TCRbeta analysis, collaborator samples were shipped as frozen whole blood, as isolated PBMCs, or as DNA extracted from either sample type. What the research found in general, with its limitations: The amount of clinical and demographic metadata varied by source and participant and was provided uncurated.

About this clone itself: Its antigen is currently not known. No base-level quality is on record; no much larger clone is a single base apart.

TCRbeta CDR3 regions were amplified from genomic DNA using the immunoSEQ Assay, a bias-controlled multiplex PCR. The original methods were these. Within the assay, amplification of reference gene primers was used to estimate how many nucleated cells each sample contained. To quantify the absolute abundance of each unique TCRbeta CDR3 rearrangement, sequence reads were collapsed and filtered. For each sample, productive Simpson clonality was calculated by taking the square root of Simpson's diversity index across productive rearrangements. The immuneACCESS repertoire file appears here via TCRdb, limited to in-frame rearrangements. These files lack a portion of the clones; in checked studies, under half of the deficit traces to unresolved V genes, and the cause of the others is not known. Clone size and the V and J calls come from that table; the DNA yielded D and trimming. This sample lists roughly 150,000 clones; around 85% were detected once. Around 8.4% of the sample rests with the top ten.

From a lookup of the germline V gene (reference sequence), CDR1 and CDR2 are LGHDT and YNNKEL. V loses 4 bases of germline sequence and J loses 8 bases, and the interval between the two ends is 14 bases. The CDR3 measures 13 amino acids from cysteine to phenylalanine. Just the 39-base CDR3 DNA is kept, in frame starting at base 1. Sequencing was done on a sample of peripheral blood. The sequence was obtained from a woman of 80 years or more with COVID-19, enrolled during active disease. This sequence uses TRBV3-1 (or the pseudogene TRBV3-2) and TRBJ1-2; TRBD1 could be the D gene, as 5 bases match. The encoded CDR3 is CASSPQTADGYTF. The DNA is TGTGCCAGCAGCCCCCAGACAGCCGACGGCTACACCTTC.